This T cell receptor beta chain was profiled in a study of T cell changes during pregnancy in multiple sclerosis. The assay was immunoSEQ multiplex PCR, and TCRdb's table has in-frame clones only and misses some. This sample yields roughly 52,000 clones, of which around 94% are seen a single time; around 3.5% belongs to the top ten. From germline, CDR1 is MGHRA and CDR2 YSYEKL. The ends were cut back, 0 bases at V and 1 base at J, with 6 bases in the middle. This CDR3 is built from 14 residues. V usage is TRBV4-1 and J usage is TRBJ1-1; D is unresolved. Source: CD8+ T cells from peripheral blood mononuclear cells, taken in the third trimester of pregnancy. This receptor was identified in a female donor with multiple sclerosis, enrolled in a pregnancy study. This CDR3 is CASSQDSGNTEAFF. DNA of the CDR3: TGCGCCAGCAGCCAAGATAGCGGGAACACTGAAGCTTTCTTT.